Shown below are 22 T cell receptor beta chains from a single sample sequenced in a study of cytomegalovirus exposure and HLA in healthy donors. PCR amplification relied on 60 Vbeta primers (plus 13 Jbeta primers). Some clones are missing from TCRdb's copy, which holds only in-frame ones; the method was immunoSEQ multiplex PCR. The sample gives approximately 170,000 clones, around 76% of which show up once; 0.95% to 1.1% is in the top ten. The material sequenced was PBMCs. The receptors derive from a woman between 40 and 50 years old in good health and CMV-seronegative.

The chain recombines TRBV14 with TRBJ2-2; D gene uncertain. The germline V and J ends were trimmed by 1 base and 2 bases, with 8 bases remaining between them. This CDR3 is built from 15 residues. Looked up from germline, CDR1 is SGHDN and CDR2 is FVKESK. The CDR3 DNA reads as TGTGCCAGCAGCCAAGGGAACAGAAACACCGGGGAGCTGTTTTTT. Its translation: CASSQGNRNTGELFF. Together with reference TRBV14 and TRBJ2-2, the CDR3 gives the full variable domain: EAGVTQFPSHSVIEKGQTVTLRCDPISGHDNLYWYRRVMGKEIKFLLHFVKESKQDESGMPNNRFLAERTGGTYSTLKVQPAELEDSGVYFCASSQGNRNTGELFFGEGSRLTVL.

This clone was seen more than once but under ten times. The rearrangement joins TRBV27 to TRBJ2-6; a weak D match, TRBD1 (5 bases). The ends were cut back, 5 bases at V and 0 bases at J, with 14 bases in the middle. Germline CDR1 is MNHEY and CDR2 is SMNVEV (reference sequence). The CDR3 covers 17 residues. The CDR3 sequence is CASSPPGIHSGANVLTF. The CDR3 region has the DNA TGTGCCAGCAGTCCGCCAGGGATTCACTCTGGGGCCAACGTCCTGACTTTC.

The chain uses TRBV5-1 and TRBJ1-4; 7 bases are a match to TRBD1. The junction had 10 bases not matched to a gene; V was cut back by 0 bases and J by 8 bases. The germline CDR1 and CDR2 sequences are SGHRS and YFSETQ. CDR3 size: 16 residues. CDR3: CASSLEVRGGGEKLFF. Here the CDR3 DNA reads TGCGCCAGCAGCTTGGAGGTTCGAGGGGGCGGAGAAAAACTGTTTTTT.

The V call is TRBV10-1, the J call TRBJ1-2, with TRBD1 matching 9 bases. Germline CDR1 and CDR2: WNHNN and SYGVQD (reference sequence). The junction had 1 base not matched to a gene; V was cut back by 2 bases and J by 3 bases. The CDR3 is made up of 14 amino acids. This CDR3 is CASSERDRDYGYTF. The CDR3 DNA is TGCGCCAGCAGTGAGCGGGACAGGGACTATGGCTACACCTTC.

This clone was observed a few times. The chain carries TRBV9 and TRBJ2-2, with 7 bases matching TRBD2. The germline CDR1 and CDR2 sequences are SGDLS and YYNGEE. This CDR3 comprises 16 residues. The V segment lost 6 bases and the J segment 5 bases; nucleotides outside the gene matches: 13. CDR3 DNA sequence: TGTGCCAGCACCCCCGGCGGGGGACGCCAAACCGGGGAGCTGTTTTTT. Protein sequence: CASTPGGGRQTGELFF.

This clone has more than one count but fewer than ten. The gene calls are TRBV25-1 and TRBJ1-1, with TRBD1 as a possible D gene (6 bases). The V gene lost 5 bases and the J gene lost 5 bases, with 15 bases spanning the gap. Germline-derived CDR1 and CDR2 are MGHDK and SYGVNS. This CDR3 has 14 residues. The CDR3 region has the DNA TGTGCCAGCAGTCTTCTTACAGGGAAGACTGAAGCTTTCTTT. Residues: CASSLLTGKTEAFF.

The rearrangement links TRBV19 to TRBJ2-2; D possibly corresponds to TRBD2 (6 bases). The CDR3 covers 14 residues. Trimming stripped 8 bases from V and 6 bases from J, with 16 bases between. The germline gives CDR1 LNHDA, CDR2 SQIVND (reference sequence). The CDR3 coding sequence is TGTGCCAGTCTCGCCAGCGGGCTTGCCGGGGAGCTGTTTTTT. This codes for CASLASGLAGELFF.

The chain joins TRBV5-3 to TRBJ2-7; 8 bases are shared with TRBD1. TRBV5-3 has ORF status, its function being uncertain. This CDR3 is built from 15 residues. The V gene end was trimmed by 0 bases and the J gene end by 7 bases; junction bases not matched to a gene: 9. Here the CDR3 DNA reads TGTGCCAGAAGCTTGGACGGGCAGGGGGCGAAGGAGCAGTACTTC. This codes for CARSLDGQGAKEQYF.

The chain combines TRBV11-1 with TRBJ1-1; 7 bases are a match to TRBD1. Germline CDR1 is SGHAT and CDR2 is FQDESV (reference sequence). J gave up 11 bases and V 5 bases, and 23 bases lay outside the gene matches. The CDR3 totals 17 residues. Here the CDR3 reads CASSPTADRDSKSRAFF. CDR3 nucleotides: TGTGCCAGCAGCCCGACCGCCGACAGGGATAGTAAAAGTAGGGCTTTCTTT.

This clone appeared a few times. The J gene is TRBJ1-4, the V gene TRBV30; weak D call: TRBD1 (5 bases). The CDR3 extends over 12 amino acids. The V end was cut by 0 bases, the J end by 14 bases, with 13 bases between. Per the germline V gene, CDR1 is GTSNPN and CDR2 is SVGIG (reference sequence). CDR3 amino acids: CAWSVDAGWLFF. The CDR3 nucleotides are TGTGCCTGGAGTGTTGACGCAGGGTGGCTGTTTTTT.

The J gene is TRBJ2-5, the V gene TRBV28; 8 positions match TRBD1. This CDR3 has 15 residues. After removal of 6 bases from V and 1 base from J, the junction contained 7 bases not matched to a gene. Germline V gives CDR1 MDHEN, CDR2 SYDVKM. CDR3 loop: CASSQGQAFQETQYF. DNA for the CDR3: TGTGCCAGCAGCCAGGGACAGGCCTTCCAAGAGACCCAGTACTTC.

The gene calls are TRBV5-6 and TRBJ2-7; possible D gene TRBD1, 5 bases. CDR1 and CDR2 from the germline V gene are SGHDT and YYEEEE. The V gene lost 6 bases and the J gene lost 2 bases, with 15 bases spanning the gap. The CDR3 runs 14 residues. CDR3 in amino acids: CASTLGRRAYEQYF. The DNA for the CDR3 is TGTGCCAGCACCCTGGGGCGGCGAGCCTACGAGCAGTACTTC.

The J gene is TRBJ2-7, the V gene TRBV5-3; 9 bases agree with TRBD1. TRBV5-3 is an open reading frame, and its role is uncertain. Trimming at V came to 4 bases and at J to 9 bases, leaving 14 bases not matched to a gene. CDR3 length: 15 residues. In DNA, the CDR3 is TGTGCCAGAAGCCCCGCGGGACAGGGTCAGGGAAGGCAGTACTTC. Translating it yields CARSPAGQGQGRQYF.

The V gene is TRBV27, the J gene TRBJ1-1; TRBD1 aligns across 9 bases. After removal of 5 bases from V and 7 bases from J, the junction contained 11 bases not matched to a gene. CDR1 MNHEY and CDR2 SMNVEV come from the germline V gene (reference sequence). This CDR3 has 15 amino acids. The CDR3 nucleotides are TGTGCCAGCAGTGTAAGCGGGACAGGGAAGGGTGAAGCTTTCTTT. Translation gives CASSVSGTGKGEAFF.

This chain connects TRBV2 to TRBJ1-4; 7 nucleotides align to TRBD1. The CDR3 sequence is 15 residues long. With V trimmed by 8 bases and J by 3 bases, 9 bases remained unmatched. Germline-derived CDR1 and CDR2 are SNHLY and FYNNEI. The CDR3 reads CASRGQHAPNEKLFF. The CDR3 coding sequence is TGTGCCAGCCGGGGACAGCATGCACCTAATGAAAAACTGTTTTTT. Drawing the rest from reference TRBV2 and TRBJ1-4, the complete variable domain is EPEVTQTPSHQVTQMGQEVILRCVPISNHLYFYWYRQILGQKVEFLVSFYNNEISEKSEIFDDQFSVERPDGSNFTLKIRSTKLEDSAMYFCASRGQHAPNEKLFFGSGTQLSVL.

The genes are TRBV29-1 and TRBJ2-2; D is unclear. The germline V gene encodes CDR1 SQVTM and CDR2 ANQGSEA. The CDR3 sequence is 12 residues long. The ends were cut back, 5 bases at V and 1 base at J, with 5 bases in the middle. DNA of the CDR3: TGCAGCGTTATTCAGAACACCGGGGAGCTGTTTTTT. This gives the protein CSVIQNTGELFF.

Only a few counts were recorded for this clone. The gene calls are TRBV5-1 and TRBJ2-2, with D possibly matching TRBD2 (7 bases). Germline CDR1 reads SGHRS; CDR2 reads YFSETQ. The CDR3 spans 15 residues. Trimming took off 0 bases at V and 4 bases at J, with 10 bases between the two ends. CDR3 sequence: CASSLVAGATGELFF. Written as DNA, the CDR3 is TGCGCCAGCAGCTTGGTGGCGGGGGCCACCGGGGAGCTGTTTTTT.

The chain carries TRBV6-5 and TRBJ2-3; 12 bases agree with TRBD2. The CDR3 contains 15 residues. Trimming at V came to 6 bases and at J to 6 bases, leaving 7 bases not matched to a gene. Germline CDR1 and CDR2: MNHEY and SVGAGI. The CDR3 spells CASRMPGLAGDTQYF. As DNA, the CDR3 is TGTGCCAGCAGGATGCCGGGACTAGCGGGTGATACGCAGTATTTT.

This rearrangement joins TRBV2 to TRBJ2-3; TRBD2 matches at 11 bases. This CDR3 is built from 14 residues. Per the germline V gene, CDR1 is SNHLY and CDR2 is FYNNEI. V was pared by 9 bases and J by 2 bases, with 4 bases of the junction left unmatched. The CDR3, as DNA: TGTGCCAGGGGGACTAGCGGACCCACAGATACGCAGTATTTT. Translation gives CARGTSGPTDTQYF.

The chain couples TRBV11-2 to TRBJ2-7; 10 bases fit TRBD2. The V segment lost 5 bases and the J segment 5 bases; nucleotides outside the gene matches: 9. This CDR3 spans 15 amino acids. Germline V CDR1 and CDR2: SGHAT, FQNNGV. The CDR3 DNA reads TGTGCCAGCAGCCCCCTAGCGGGAGTTATCGACGAGCAGTACTTC. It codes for CASSPLAGVIDEQYF. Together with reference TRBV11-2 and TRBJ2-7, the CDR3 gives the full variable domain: EAGVAQSPRYKIIEKRQSVAFWCNPISGHATLYWYQQILGQGPKLLIQFQNNGVVDDSQLPKDRFSAERLKGVDSTLKIQPAKLEDSAVYLCASSPLAGVIDEQYFGPGTRLTVT.

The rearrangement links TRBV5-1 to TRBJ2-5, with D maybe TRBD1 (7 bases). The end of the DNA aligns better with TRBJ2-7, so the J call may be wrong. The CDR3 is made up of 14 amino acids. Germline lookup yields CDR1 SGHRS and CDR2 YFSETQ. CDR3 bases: TGCGCCAGCAGCCCGGAGGGGGCTCACAACGAGCAGTACTTC. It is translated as CASSPEGAHNEQYF.

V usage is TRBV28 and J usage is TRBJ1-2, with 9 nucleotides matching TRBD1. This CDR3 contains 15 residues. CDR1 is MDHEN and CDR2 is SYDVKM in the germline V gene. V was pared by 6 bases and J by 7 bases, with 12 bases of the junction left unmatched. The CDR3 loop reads CASSRDRDRDIGYTF. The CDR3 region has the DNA TGTGCCAGCAGCAGAGACCGGGACAGGGATATTGGCTACACCTTC.